What follows are 7 T cell receptor beta chains derived from one specimen sequenced in a study of OX40 agonist ivuxolimab in advanced cancers. Measured with immunoSEQ multiplex PCR; TCRdb has only the in-frame clones, and not every one. The table includes 68,000 or so clones, 86% detected once. Sequencing used CD4+ or CD8+ T cells sorted from blood, obtained in a trial of the OX40 agonist ivuxolimab. The receptors come from an adult with an advanced solid tumor such as melanoma, head and neck, liver or kidney cancer.

This clone was seen once. The V and J genes are TRBV7-9 and TRBJ2-6; D remains ambiguous. Trimming pared 5 bases from V and 3 bases from J, leaving 14 bases between. The V gene's germline CDR1 is SEHNR and CDR2 FQNEAQ (reference sequence). CDR3 size: 16 residues. For the CDR3, the DNA is TGTGCCAGCAGCCGTAGTGGGGTAGGTGGGGCCAACGTCCTGACTTTC. This gives the protein CASSRSGVGGANVLTF. The whole variable domain, remainder taken from reference TRBV7-9 and TRBJ2-6, is DTGVSQNPRHKITKRGQNVTFRCDPISEHNRLYWYRQTLGQGPEFLTYFQNEAQLEKSRLLSDRFSAERPKGSFSTLEIQRTEQGDSAMYLCASSRSGVGGANVLTFGAGSRLTVL.

CDR3 nucleotide sequence: TGTGCCAGCAGTTACTCCCCAACCTACGAGCAGTACTTC. This encodes CASSYSPTYEQYF. The gene calls are TRBV6-5 and TRBJ2-7; D remains ambiguous. CDR1 and CDR2 (germline): MNHEY, SVGAGI. V was pared by 0 bases and J by 2 bases, with 5 bases between. The CDR3 spans 13 residues.

This rearrangement joins TRBV19 to TRBJ1-5, with D tentatively TRBD1 (5 bases). Trimming removed 4 bases from V and 0 bases from J, with 16 bases in between. This CDR3 has 17 amino acids. Germline CDR1 and CDR2: LNHDA and SQIVND (reference sequence). Here the CDR3 reads CASSSRSGRYSNQPQHF. DNA for the CDR3: TGTGCCAGTAGTAGTCGGTCAGGGAGATATAGCAATCAGCCCCAGCATTTT.

The chain links TRBV25-1 to TRBJ1-2; TRBD1 matches 7 bases. J lost 6 bases, V lost 4 bases, and 5 bases had no gene match. The germline CDR1 and CDR2 sequences are MGHDK and SYGVNS. CDR3 length equals 13 residues. The CDR3 bases are TGTGCCAGCAGTGGGCCAGGGGGAGATGGCTACACCTTC. It yields the protein CASSGPGGDGYTF.

This chain links TRBV28 with TRBJ1-2; 7 positions agree with TRBD1. From germline, CDR1 is MDHEN and CDR2 SYDVKM. The V and J ends lost 3 bases and 5 bases, in that order; junction bases with no gene match: 9. There are 15 residues in the CDR3. The CDR3 DNA sequence: TGTGCCAGCAGTTTTGTGGCCGGGACAGATTATGGCTACACCTTC. Translating it yields CASSFVAGTDYGYTF.

The chain joins TRBV28 to TRBJ1-5; 10 nucleotides agree with TRBD1. The J segment lost 7 bases and the V segment lost 3 bases, leaving 9 bases of the junction unmatched. The germline V gene encodes CDR1 MDHEN and CDR2 SYDVKM. The CDR3 has 16 amino acids. The CDR3 DNA follows: TGTGCCAGCAGTTTGTTGACAGGGGGCGTTGGGCAGCCCCAGCATTTT. It codes for CASSLLTGGVGQPQHF.

This chain connects TRBV7-3 to TRBJ1-1; TRBD1 is a possible D gene (6 bases). V was pared by 2 bases and J by 5 bases, with 15 bases between. Germline CDR1 reads SGHTA; CDR2 reads FQGTGA. CDR3 length: 15 amino acids. The CDR3 coding sequence is TGTGCCAGCAGCTTATATTCAGGGGAGGGGACTGAAGCTTTCTTT. Protein sequence: CASSLYSGEGTEAFF.